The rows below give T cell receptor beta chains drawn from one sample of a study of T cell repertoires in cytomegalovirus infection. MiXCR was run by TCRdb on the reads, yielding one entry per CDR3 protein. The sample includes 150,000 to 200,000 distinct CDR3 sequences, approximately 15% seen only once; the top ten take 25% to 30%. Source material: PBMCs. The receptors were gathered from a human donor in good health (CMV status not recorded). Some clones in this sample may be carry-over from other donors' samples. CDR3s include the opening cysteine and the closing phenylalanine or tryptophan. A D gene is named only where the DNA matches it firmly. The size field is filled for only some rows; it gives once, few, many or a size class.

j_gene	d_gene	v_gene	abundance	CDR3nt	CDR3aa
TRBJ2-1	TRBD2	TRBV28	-	TGTGCCAGCAGTCCCCTAGCGGGAGTCAACAATGAGCAGTTCTTC	CASSPLAGVNNEQFF
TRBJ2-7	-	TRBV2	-	TGTGCCAGCAGTCGACCCGTCAGGGAGCAGTACTTC	CASSRPVREQYF
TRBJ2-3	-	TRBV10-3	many	TGTGCCATCAGAGGAAACACAGATACGCAGTATTTT	CAIRGNTDTQYF
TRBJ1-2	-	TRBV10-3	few	TGTGCCATCAGTGACTCCGGGCGGGATGGCTACACCTTC	CAISDSGRDGYTF
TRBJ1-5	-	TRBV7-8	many	TGTGCCAGCAGCTTAGCTGGCGACCAGAATCAGCCCCAGCATTTT	CASSLAGDQNQPQHF
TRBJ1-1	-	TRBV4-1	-	TGCGCCAGCAGCCAACTTACCCTTTCTAACACTGAAGCTTTCTTT	CASSQLTLSNTEAFF
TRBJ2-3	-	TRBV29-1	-	TGCAGCGTGGGACGTCGCTCTAGCACAGATACGCAGTATTTT	CSVGRRSSTDTQYF
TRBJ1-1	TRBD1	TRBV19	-	TGTGCCCCCGGGACAGTGGAGACTGAAGCTTTCTTT	CAPGTVETEAFF
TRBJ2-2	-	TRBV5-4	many	TGTGCCAGCAGCTTGGGCGATGCCACCGGGGAGCTGTTTTTT	CASSLGDATGELFF
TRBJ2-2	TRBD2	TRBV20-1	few	TGCAGTGCTAGATCGGGGGGGAACACCGGGGAGCTGTTTTTT	CSARSGGNTGELFF